This TCR beta chain was recovered during a study of blood T cell repertoires in COVID-19. Study background: Some COVID-19 samples were acute and others convalescent; all came from the United States, Italy and Spain.

Germline V gene sequence: CDR1 LGHDT, CDR2 YNNKEL (reference sequence). The CDR3 is 13 amino acids. Trimming left V 4 bases short and J 8 bases short, with 14 bases between. Authors' processing steps: Amplifying reference gene primers gave estimates of nucleated cell counts. Produced via immunoSEQ multiplex PCR; TCRdb's table is partial and in-frame only. For V, J and clone size, that table is used; D and trimming come from the DNA. The table lists over 120,000 clones, 75% to 90% of them singletons. The chain is built from TRBV3-1 (or the pseudogene TRBV3-2) and TRBJ1-2; D gene unclear. Input material: peripheral blood. The sequence came from a human donor in a cohort sampled during active COVID-19. The CDR3 spells CASSREKTGGYTF. CDR3 bases: TGTGCCAGCAGCCGTGAAAAGACTGGCGGCTACACCTTC.